Each of the 13 T cell receptor beta chains below was sequenced from the same sample in a study of blood T cell repertoires in COVID-19. Some clones are missing from TCRdb's copy, which holds only in-frame ones; the method was immunoSEQ multiplex PCR. The table shows about 140,000 clones, with approximately 88% occurring only once. The sequencing sample was made of peripheral blood. The receptors stem from a human donor in a cohort sampled during active COVID-19.

The CDR3 coding sequence is TGTGCCAGCAGCCTACTAGCGGGAACCTACGAGCAGTACTTC. Protein sequence: CASSLLAGTYEQYF. The gene calls are TRBV6-6 and TRBJ2-7; TRBD2 matches 10 bases. V was pared by 6 bases and J by 2 bases, with 4 bases of the junction left unmatched. The CDR3 runs 14 residues. Germline V gene data show CDR1 as MNHNY and CDR2 as SVGAGI (reference sequence).

This chain uses TRBV12-3 or TRBV12-4 with TRBJ1-2; tentatively, D is TRBD1 (5 bases). The germline V and J ends were trimmed by 5 bases and 7 bases, with 14 bases remaining between them. The CDR3 sequence is 13 residues long. CDR3 in DNA: TGTGCCAGCAGTGGGGCCGGATTTCGTGGCTACACCTTC. Encoded protein: CASSGAGFRGYTF.

The genes are TRBV10-3 and TRBJ2-5; 8 nucleotides agree with TRBD1. The CDR3 is 15 residues long. The junction had 5 bases not matched to a gene; V was cut back by 3 bases and J by 2 bases. Looked up from germline, CDR1 is ENHRY and CDR2 is SYGVKD. The CDR3 DNA sequence: TGTGCCATCAGTGACCCAGGGGGCCTTCAAGAGACCCAGTACTTC. It encodes CAISDPGGLQETQYF.

The rearrangement links TRBV7-9 to TRBJ2-7, with 7 positions matching TRBD2. CDR1 is SEHNR and CDR2 is FQNEAQ in the germline V gene (reference sequence). The CDR3 extends over 15 amino acids. V lost 3 bases to trimming and J lost 4 bases; unmatched junction nucleotides: 9. CDR3 amino acids: CASSFRLGREYEQYF. As DNA, the CDR3 is TGTGCCAGCAGCTTCCGACTAGGGAGGGAATACGAGCAGTACTTC.

A single count supports this clone. V is TRBV27 and J is TRBJ1-2; TRBD1 matches at 8 bases. CDR3 length: 17 residues. Looked up from germline, CDR1 is MNHEY and CDR2 is SMNVEV (reference sequence). J lost 8 bases, V lost 3 bases, and 17 bases had no gene match. CDR3 DNA: TGTGCCAGCAGTTTCCTAAACCTTCAGGGGGCGTTTTTGGGCTACACCTTC. Protein product: CASSFLNLQGAFLGYTF.

V gene TRBV5-6 combines with J gene TRBJ1-2; 8 nucleotides align to TRBD1. Germline V lookup: CDR1 SGHDT, CDR2 YYEEEE. This CDR3 comprises 14 residues. Trimming cost V 0 bases and J 8 bases; bases outside gene matches: 6. The CDR3 here is CASSLEGTGGGYTF. The CDR3 DNA sequence: TGTGCCAGCAGCTTGGAGGGGACAGGCGGGGGCTACACCTTC.

The chain joins TRBV28 to TRBJ2-7, with D possibly being TRBD1 (5 bases). This CDR3 spans 13 amino acids. Germline V gene data show CDR1 as MDHEN and CDR2 as SYDVKM. Trimming cost V 8 bases and J 12 bases, with 23 bases left between them. As DNA, the CDR3 is TGTGCCAGCCGCCCAGGGTCACCGGGTCAAGGGTACTTC. It codes for CASRPGSPGQGYF.

The chain uses TRBV10-1 and TRBJ2-1, with 7 bases lining up with TRBD2. The CDR3 loop spans 15 amino acids. Germline trimming cut 11 bases from V and 0 bases from J; bases unmatched to any gene: 10. CDR1 and CDR2 from the germline V gene are WNHNN and SYGVQD (reference sequence). This CDR3 reads CAVRERGYSYNEQFF. In DNA form, the CDR3 reads TGCGCCGTCCGGGAGCGGGGCTACTCCTACAATGAGCAGTTCTTC.

The chain has TRBV28 and TRBJ1-2; perhaps TRBD1 as D (5 bases). Per germline, CDR1 MDHEN and CDR2 SYDVKM. This CDR3 has 18 amino acids. The germline V and J ends were trimmed by 5 bases and 2 bases, with 24 bases remaining between them. CDR3 amino acids: CASSVSGGTLPPNYGYTF. The DNA of the CDR3 is TGTGCCAGCAGTGTATCCGGGGGGACCCTTCCCCCAAACTATGGCTACACCTTC.

The chain recombines TRBV28 with TRBJ2-5; TRBD1 agrees at 10 bases. The length of the CDR3 is 16 residues. Looked up from germline, CDR1 is MDHEN and CDR2 is SYDVKM. With V trimmed by 7 bases and J by 7 bases, 15 bases remained unmatched. In DNA, the CDR3 is TGTGCCAGCACTCCCTCGAAGGGACAGGGGTGGGGGACCCAGTACTTC. It specifies CASTPSKGQGWGTQYF.

Here the CDR3 reads CASSQDKRGGKNNEQFF. In DNA, the CDR3 is TGTGCCAGCAGCCAAGATAAGCGGGGAGGGAAGAACAATGAGCAGTTCTTC. V gene TRBV3-1 (or the pseudogene TRBV3-2) combines with J gene TRBJ2-1; 7 nucleotides agree with TRBD2. The CDR3 is made up of 17 amino acids. CDR1 and CDR2 (germline): LGHDT, YNNKEL (reference sequence). V shed 0 bases and J 5 bases; nucleotides not matched to a gene: 10.

The chain recombines TRBV2 with TRBJ1-6; the match to TRBD1 covers 9 bases. In germline, CDR1 is SNHLY, CDR2 FYNNEI. Germline trimming cut 6 bases from V and 5 bases from J; bases unmatched to any gene: 5. CDR3 length: 15 residues. CDR3 loop: CASSNRGLNNSPLHF. For the CDR3, the DNA is TGTGCCAGCAGCAACAGGGGGCTTAATAATTCACCCCTCCACTTT.

The chain employs TRBV24-1 and TRBJ2-5; weak D call: TRBD2 (6 bases). The CDR3 sequence is 16 residues long. Trimming pared 5 bases from V and 4 bases from J, leaving 19 bases between. Germline lookup yields CDR1 KGHDR and CDR2 SFDVKD. The CDR3 region has the DNA TGTGCCACCAGTGCTCCCCTGGGGGGTGGCCGAGAGACCCAGTACTTC. Its protein product is CATSAPLGGGRETQYF.